This is a list of T cell receptor beta chains from one sample in a study of T-cell memory formation after mild COVID-19. TCRdb re-called the 5' RACE reads through MiXCR, storing one row per CDR3 protein. The profile shows 300,000 to 350,000 distinct CDR3 sequences, 10% to 15% of them singletons. The sequenced sample was PBMCs or a T cell subset sorted from them (not recorded which). These receptors were taken from a man aged 18 to 29 who had mild COVID-19 (a few samples of this study predate the infection). Cell type and time point are not known. CDR3s include the opening cysteine and the closing phenylalanine or tryptophan. A D gene is named only where the DNA matches it firmly. Clone size is stated in some rows and not others, as once, few, many or a class when expanded.

D gene: .
V gene: TRBV10-2
clone size: .
J gene: TRBJ1-2
CDR3 protein: CASGMFLVGYTF
CDR3 DNA: TGCGCCAGCGGGATGTTTTTAGTCGGCTACACCTTC

D gene: TRBD1
V gene: TRBV6-5
clone size: few
J gene: TRBJ1-2
CDR3 protein: CASSEGQLFTYGYTF
CDR3 DNA: TGTGCCAGCAGTGAGGGACAGCTCTTTACCTATGGCTACACCTTC

D gene: .
V gene: TRBV6-5
clone size: .
J gene: TRBJ2-3
CDR3 protein: CASSYAGRGSDTQYF
CDR3 DNA: TGTGCCAGCAGTTACGCAGGGAGGGGGTCAGATACGCAGTATTTT

D gene: TRBD2
V gene: TRBV7-9
clone size: .
J gene: TRBJ2-3
CDR3 protein: CASSLVSGLAADTQYF
CDR3 DNA: TGTGCCAGCAGCTTAGTTTCGGGACTAGCCGCAGATACGCAGTATTTT

D gene: TRBD1
V gene: TRBV20-1
clone size: .
J gene: TRBJ1-5
CDR3 protein: CSASPGQGYVQPQHF
CDR3 DNA: TGCAGTGCTTCACCGGGACAGGGGTACGTTCAGCCCCAGCATTTT

D gene: TRBD2
V gene: TRBV24-1
clone size: few
J gene: TRBJ2-3
CDR3 protein: CATSDSRGSGGTDTQYF
CDR3 DNA: TGTGCCACCAGTGATTCCCGAGGTAGCGGGGGGACAGATACGCAGTATTTT

D gene: .
V gene: TRBV10-3
clone size: few
J gene: TRBJ2-2
CDR3 protein: CAIPGARANTGELFF
CDR3 DNA: TGTGCCATCCCCGGAGCGAGGGCGAACACCGGGGAGCTGTTTTTT

D gene: TRBD1
V gene: TRBV20-1
clone size: .
J gene: TRBJ1-2
CDR3 protein: CSDAAGGYGYTF
CDR3 DNA: TGCAGTGATGCGGCAGGGGGCTATGGCTACACCTTC

D gene: TRBD2
V gene: TRBV20-1
clone size: few
J gene: TRBJ2-1
CDR3 protein: CSARVAGGAKGNEQFF
CDR3 DNA: TGCAGTGCTAGAGTAGCGGGGGGGGCGAAGGGTAATGAGCAGTTCTTC

D gene: TRBD2
V gene: TRBV4-1
clone size: few
J gene: TRBJ2-2
CDR3 protein: CASSPLAMMTGELFF
CDR3 DNA: TGCGCCAGCAGCCCACTAGCGATGATGACCGGGGAGCTGTTTTTT

D gene: .
V gene: TRBV30
clone size: .
J gene: TRBJ1-2
CDR3 protein: CAWSPGSLNYGYTF
CDR3 DNA: TGTGCCTGGAGTCCGGGCAGCCTAAACTATGGCTACACCTTC

D gene: .
V gene: TRBV20-1
clone size: few
J gene: TRBJ1-1
CDR3 protein: CSAPGGGVDTEAFF
CDR3 DNA: TGCAGTGCTCCTGGGGGGGGAGTGGACACTGAAGCTTTCTTT

D gene: .
V gene: TRBV6-5
clone size: many
J gene: TRBJ1-4
CDR3 protein: CASSYSYRNEKLFF
CDR3 DNA: TGTGCCAGCAGTTACTCGTATAGGAATGAAAAACTGTTTTTT

D gene: .
V gene: TRBV4-3
clone size: few
J gene: TRBJ1-2
CDR3 protein: CASSQDLKSGYTF
CDR3 DNA: TGCGCCAGCAGCCAAGATCTGAAGTCCGGCTACACCTTC